The clone carrying this T cell receptor (beta chain) was recorded at least ten times. Its specificity is not known. The CDR3 runs 13 residues. The germline CDR1 and CDR2 sequences are SGHTA and FQGNSA. The V end was cut by 2 bases, the J end by 7 bases, with 12 bases between. These data are taken from a study of T cells in Graves' hyperthyroidism and ophthalmopathy. Points from the study as a whole: Most clonotypes expanded in the thyroid (above 0.001) were also present in blood.

TCR beta CDR3 regions were amplified from RNA. An initial round of RT-PCR targeting the TCR CDR3 relied on the HTBI primer set. One entry per CDR3 protein, called by TCRdb with MiXCR from the multiplex PCR reads. Of some 560,000 distinct CDR3 sequences listed, around 15% are singletons. It was uncontrolled infection, other autoimmune disease, pregnancy or lactation that excluded patients. The sequenced sample consisted of blood. The chain joins TRBV7-2 to TRBJ2-7; possibly TRBD2 for D (6 bases). The TCR comes from a woman between 35 and 50 years old with Graves' hyperthyroidism. The CDR3 sequence is CASSLNWREEQYF. CDR3 in DNA: TGTGCCAGCAGCTTAAACTGGAGGGAAGAGCAGTACTTC.